What follows are 13 T cell receptor beta chains derived from one specimen sequenced in a study of cytomegalovirus exposure and HLA in healthy donors. Profiled with immunoSEQ multiplex PCR; TCRdb holds only in-frame clones, not every one. This sample has 180,000 or so clones; 80% to 90% occur once, and the top ten carry roughly 1.3%. The source material was PBMCs. These receptors came from a woman between 25 and 40 years old in good health and CMV-seronegative.

Remarks on this clone: One junction end disagrees with the germline gene, perhaps due to a read error. The V call is TRBV9, the J call TRBJ2-3, with 9 bases that match TRBD2. The CDR3 sequence is 15 residues long. Germline CDR1 is SGDLS and CDR2 is YYNGEE. This chain's CDR3 is CASSITGTSKDTQYF. CDR3 coding DNA: TGTGCCAGCAGCATCACCGGGACTAGCAAAGATACGCAGTATTTT. Complete variable domain (other parts from reference TRBV9 and TRBJ2-3): DSGVTQTPKHLITATGQRVTLRCSPRSGDLSVYWYQQSLDQGLQFLIQYYNGEERAKGNILERFSAQQFPDLHSELNLSSLELGDSALYFCASSITGTSKDTQYFGPGTRLTVL.

Regarding this clone: The same CDR3 also results from other DNA sequences found in this sample. V gene TRBV6-6 combines with J gene TRBJ1-1; D is ambiguous. CDR1 MNHNY and CDR2 SVGAGI come from the germline V gene (reference sequence). This CDR3 is 14 amino acids long. The V gene lost 2 bases and the J gene lost 1 base, with 8 bases spanning the gap. CDR3 bases: TGTGCCAGCAGTTACCCGGGTGGGAACACTGAAGCTTTCTTT. Its translation: CASSYPGGNTEAFF.

V and J are TRBV30 and TRBJ2-5; the D gene is possibly TRBD1 (5 bases). TRBJ2-7 matches the DNA end more closely, so the J call is doubtful. CDR3 length equals 12 residues. Germline CDR1 reads GTSNPN; CDR2 reads SVGIG (reference sequence). CDR3 in DNA: TGTGCCTGGGCGGACGCAGGGTACGAGCAGTACTTC. Translating gives CAWADAGYEQYF.

The chain is built from TRBV29-1 and TRBJ2-1, with 7 nucleotides matching TRBD2. The germline V gene encodes CDR1 SQVTM and CDR2 ANQGSEA. The CDR3 consists of 13 residues. Trimming at V came to 3 bases and at J to 1 base, leaving 0 bases not matched to a gene. The CDR3 protein is CSVEGLSYNEQFF. In nucleotides, the CDR3 is TGCAGCGTTGAGGGACTATCCTACAATGAGCAGTTCTTC.

The chain is built from TRBV11-2 and TRBJ2-7, with TRBD1 as a possible D gene (6 bases). In germline, CDR1 is SGHAT, CDR2 FQNNGV. V was clipped by 2 bases and J by 6 bases, with 17 bases between them. The CDR3 contains 15 residues. This CDR3 is CASSLYWGLDVEQYF. The CDR3 DNA reads as TGTGCCAGCAGCTTATACTGGGGGCTGGACGTCGAGCAGTACTTC.

The chain recombines TRBV5-8 with TRBJ2-7, with D tentatively TRBD2 (6 bases). Germline V lookup: CDR1 SGHTS, CDR2 YDEGEE. V lost 4 bases to trimming and J lost 6 bases, with 17 bases between them. CDR3 size: 14 residues. CDR3 loop: CASSIGRRRVEQYF. CDR3 nucleotide sequence: TGTGCCAGCAGCATCGGACGGAGGAGGGTCGAGCAGTACTTC.

The chain uses TRBV15 and TRBJ1-2; 8 positions match TRBD1. Per the germline V gene, CDR1 is LNHNV and CDR2 is YYDKDF (reference sequence). This CDR3 has 15 amino acids. Trimming took 0 bases from V and 6 from J; bases not matched to a gene: 6. CDR3 sequence (DNA): TGTGCCACCAGCAGAGACCTATTGGACAGGGATGGCTACACCTTC. It yields the protein CATSRDLLDRDGYTF.

This chain joins TRBV27 and TRBJ1-6; TRBD1 is a possible D gene (6 bases). The ends were cut back, 4 bases at V and 11 bases at J, with 18 bases in the middle. Germline values: CDR1 MNHEY, CDR2 SMNVEV (reference sequence). This CDR3 region has 15 residues. The CDR3 DNA reads as TGTGCCAGCAGTTCGTCAACAGGGAGTACGGCACCCCTCCACTTT. This gives the protein CASSSSTGSTAPLHF.

The CDR3 reads CASSLSPGGSASNSPLHF. Written as DNA, the CDR3 is TGTGCCAGCTCACTATCCCCCGGGGGTTCAGCTAGTAATTCACCCCTCCACTTT. V and J are TRBV18 and TRBJ1-6; a possible D gene is TRBD1 (5 bases). V was clipped by 4 bases and J by 6 bases, with 22 bases between them. This CDR3 contains 18 residues. Germline V gives CDR1 KGHSH, CDR2 LQKENI.

V usage is TRBV5-1 and J usage is TRBJ2-5; TRBD2 aligns across 9 bases. V lost 2 bases, J lost 2 bases, and 4 bases stayed unmatched. CDR3 length: 15 amino acids. The germline V gene encodes CDR1 SGHRS and CDR2 YFSETQ. The CDR3 region has the DNA TGCGCCAGCAGCTTAGGCGGGGGGGGACAAGAGACCCAGTACTTC. This encodes CASSLGGGGQETQYF. The entire variable domain, with the rest obtained from reference TRBV5-1 and TRBJ2-5, is as follows: KAGVTQTPRYLIKTRGQQVTLSCSPISGHRSVSWYQQTPGQGLQFLFEYFSETQRNKGNFPGRFSGRQFSNSRSEMNVSTLELGDSALYLCASSLGGGGQETQYFGPGTRLLVL.

V usage is TRBV5-1 and J usage is TRBJ1-1, with unresolved D. CDR3 size: 14 residues. Looked up from germline, CDR1 is SGHRS and CDR2 is YFSETQ. V was shortened by 3 bases and J by 6 bases, with 15 bases between the two germline ends. The CDR3 sequence: CASSSGWLGPEAFF. The CDR3 bases are TGCGCCAGCAGCTCCGGTTGGTTGGGCCCTGAAGCTTTCTTT.

V and J are TRBV9 and TRBJ2-1, with 8 bases aligning to TRBD2. The V gene's germline CDR1 is SGDLS and CDR2 YYNGEE. V was pared by 0 bases and J by 3 bases, with 2 bases of the junction left unmatched. The CDR3 sequence is 15 residues long. The CDR3 nucleotides read TGTGCCAGCAGCGTAGGACTAGCGAACTACAATGAGCAGTTCTTC. Its translation: CASSVGLANYNEQFF.

V usage is TRBV27 and J usage is TRBJ2-7, with 7 nucleotides matching TRBD1. The CDR3 loop spans 14 amino acids. With 4 bases clipped from V and 6 bases from J, the junction kept 9 bases outside the gene matches. Germline V gene sequence: CDR1 MNHEY, CDR2 SMNVEV (reference sequence). The CDR3 loop reads CASSWTGATPEQYF. CDR3 nucleotide sequence: TGTGCCAGCAGTTGGACAGGAGCTACACCCGAGCAGTACTTC.